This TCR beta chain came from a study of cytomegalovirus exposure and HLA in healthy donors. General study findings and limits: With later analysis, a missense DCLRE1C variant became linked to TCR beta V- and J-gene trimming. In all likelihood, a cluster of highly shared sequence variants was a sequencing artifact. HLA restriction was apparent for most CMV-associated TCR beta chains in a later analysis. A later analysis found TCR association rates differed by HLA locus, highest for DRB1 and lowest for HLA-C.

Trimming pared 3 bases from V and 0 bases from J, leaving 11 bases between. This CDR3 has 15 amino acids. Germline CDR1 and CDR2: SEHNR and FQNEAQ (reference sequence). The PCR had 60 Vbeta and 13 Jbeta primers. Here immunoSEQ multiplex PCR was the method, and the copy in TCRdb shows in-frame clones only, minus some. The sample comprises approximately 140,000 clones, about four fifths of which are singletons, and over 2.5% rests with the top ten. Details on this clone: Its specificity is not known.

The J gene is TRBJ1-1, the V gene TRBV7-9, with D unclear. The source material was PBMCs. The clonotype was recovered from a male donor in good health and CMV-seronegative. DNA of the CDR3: TGTGCCAGCAGCTTTTTTGGCGGCATGAACACTGAAGCTTTCTTT. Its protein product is CASSFFGGMNTEAFF.